This entry lists 23 T cell receptor beta chains sequenced from one sample in a study of CD8+CD57+ T cells in acquired aplastic anemia. Sequencing involved patients with CD8+CD57+ cell expansion previously shown by flow cytometry. TCR beta VDJ and CDR3 were profiled, and genomic DNA was the template. A single record per CDR3 protein comes from TCRdb applying MiXCR to the reads. The data hold approximately 130,000 distinct CDR3 sequences, with less than 50% observed a single time. Sequencing was performed on sorted CD4+, CD8+, or CD8+CD57+ T cells (not recorded which) from PBMCs. All receptors come from a human donor with aplastic anemia.

The chain joins TRBV9 to TRBJ2-7; D unresolved. This CDR3 region has 13 residues. Per the germline V gene, CDR1 is SGDLS and CDR2 is YYNGEE. Trimming pared 3 bases from V and 4 bases from J, leaving 11 bases between. The CDR3 sequence: CASSDAVGYEQYF. The CDR3 nucleotides are TGTGCCAGCAGCGATGCCGTCGGGTACGAGCAGTACTTC.

The J gene is TRBJ2-7, the V gene TRBV20-1, with a weak D call TRBD2 (5 bases). V dropped 0 bases and J dropped 2 bases, with 11 bases sitting between them. Germline CDR1 and CDR2: DFQATT and SNEGSKA (reference sequence). This CDR3 is 14 amino acids long. CDR3 amino acids: CSARDLVGAYEQYF. CDR3 DNA: TGCAGTGCTAGAGACCTAGTCGGGGCCTACGAGCAGTACTTC.

The V call is TRBV6-2 or TRBV6-3, the J call TRBJ2-1, with D tentatively TRBD1 (5 bases). The CDR3 is made up of 13 amino acids. Trimming removed 0 bases at V and 8 bases at J, with 8 bases between. The germline V gene has CDR1 MNHEY and CDR2 SVGEGT. The CDR3 loop is CASSYSEGDEQFF. CDR3 DNA: TGTGCCAGCAGTTACTCTGAAGGGGATGAGCAGTTCTTC.

As to this clonotype: A much bigger clone sits one base away, suggesting this may be a read error. The chain recombines TRBV12-3 or TRBV12-4 with TRBJ2-7, with TRBD2 matching 7 bases. The CDR3 is 16 residues long. V dropped 1 base and J dropped 0; count of bases not matched to a gene: 6. Written as DNA, the CDR3 is TGTGCCAGCAGTTTAGATTTAGCGGGCTTCTCCTACGAGCAGTACGTC. Its translation: CASSLDLAGFSYEQYV.

A few counts support this clonotype. The chain combines TRBV5-5 with TRBJ2-2; D is unclear. The V gene's germline CDR1 is SGHKS and CDR2 YYEKEE (reference sequence). This CDR3 has 13 residues. V was shortened by 4 bases and J by 4 bases, with 8 bases between the two germline ends. DNA of the CDR3: TGTGCCAGCAGCCCCTCGCCCACCGGGGAGCTGTTTTTT. Translated, it gives CASSPSPTGELFF.

The chain combines TRBV19 with TRBJ2-5, with TRBD1 matching over 8 bases. The CDR3 has 15 residues. The trim removed 3 bases at V and 4 bases at J, leaving 7 bases unmatched. Germline V gene lookup returns CDR1 LNHDA and CDR2 SQIVND (reference sequence). CDR3 loop: CASSINRDRLETQYF. CDR3 sequence (DNA): TGTGCCAGTAGTATCAACCGGGACAGGCTAGAGACCCAGTACTTC. The whole variable domain, remainder taken from reference TRBV19 and TRBJ2-5, is DGGITQSPKYLFRKEGQNVTLSCEQNLNHDAMYWYRQDPGQGLRLIYYSQIVNDFQKGDIAEGYSVSREKKESFPLTVTSAQKNPTAFYLCASSINRDRLETQYFGPGTRLLVL.

This clonotype was detected many times. The chain combines TRBV6-5 with TRBJ1-2, with D hard to call. Germline CDR1 MNHEY, CDR2 SVGAGI. The CDR3 is 14 amino acids. Deletions cut 4 bases from V and 4 bases from J, with 13 bases between. CDR3 residues: CASSSETKIYGYTF. The DNA of the CDR3 is TGTGCCAGCAGTTCCGAGACCAAAATCTATGGCTACACCTTC.

The chain combines TRBV7-9 with TRBJ1-6; maybe TRBD1 (6 bases). V was shortened by 5 bases and J by 10 bases, with 12 bases between the two germline ends. The CDR3 runs to 13 residues. Germline values: CDR1 SEHNR, CDR2 FQNEAQ (reference sequence). CDR3 region: CASSGTGRSPLHF. For the CDR3, the DNA is TGTGCCAGCAGCGGAACAGGGCGATCACCCCTCCACTTT.

This clonotype has at least ten counts. The chain carries TRBV11-2 and TRBJ1-6; 7 positions match TRBD1. Germline CDR1 and CDR2: SGHAT and FQNNGV. The CDR3 has 17 amino acids. J lost 8 bases, V lost 1 base, and 11 bases had no gene match. CDR3 sequence reads: CASSLVGGGSFYSPLHF. The CDR3 DNA reads TGTGCCAGCAGCTTAGTCGGAGGGGGCAGTTTTTATTCACCCCTCCACTTT.

This clonotype came up many times. This chain joins TRBV6-1 and TRBJ1-1, with 7 bases identical to TRBD1. Germline V gives CDR1 MNHNS, CDR2 SASEGT. Unmatched junction bases numbered 11, after V lost 6 bases and J lost 1 base. CDR3 size: 16 residues. The CDR3 spells CASSSLGQLKNTEAFF. The CDR3 DNA is TGTGCCAGCAGCAGCCTGGGACAGTTAAAGAACACTGAAGCTTTCTTT.

This clonotype showed up just a few times. V is TRBV7-2 and J is TRBJ2-7, with D possibly TRBD1 on 5 matching bases. The CDR3 runs to 14 residues. V was pared by 0 bases and J by 3 bases, with 9 bases between. The V gene's germline CDR1 is SGHTA and CDR2 FQGNSA. The CDR3: CASSLAAGHYEQYF. The CDR3 nucleotides are TGTGCCAGCAGCTTAGCGGCAGGGCACTACGAGCAGTACTTC.

This clonotype was detected many times. The chain couples TRBV28 to TRBJ1-6; D ambiguous. Germline values: CDR1 MDHEN, CDR2 SYDVKM. This CDR3 contains 15 residues. Trimming left V 5 bases short and J 6 bases short, with 14 bases between. CDR3: CASSLGFWGNSPLHF. CDR3 DNA sequence: TGTGCCAGCAGTCTGGGTTTTTGGGGTAATTCACCCCTCCACTTT.

There are many counts of this clonotype. The chain combines TRBV4-1 with TRBJ1-4; 8 positions agree with TRBD1. Germline CDR1 MGHRA, CDR2 YSYEKL. This CDR3 spans 14 amino acids. Losses at the gene ends were 0 bases for V and 10 bases for J; bases not matched to a gene: 4. CDR3 amino acids: CASSQDGTGGKLFF. CDR3 nucleotide sequence: TGCGCCAGCAGCCAAGATGGGACAGGAGGAAAACTGTTTTTT.

This clonotype was seen ten or more times. J is TRBJ1-1 and V is TRBV3-1; a weak D match, TRBD1 (5 bases). V lost 4 bases and J lost 5, with 14 bases in between. Germline V gives CDR1 LGHDT, CDR2 YNNKEL (reference sequence). This CDR3 has 14 residues. CDR3 amino acids: CASSLNFQGTEAFF. The CDR3, as DNA: TGTGCCAGCAGCCTTAATTTCCAGGGAACTGAAGCTTTCTTT.

V gene TRBV10-3 combines with J gene TRBJ1-4, with 8 bases fitting TRBD1. The J segment lost 8 bases and the V segment lost 6 bases, leaving 11 bases of the junction unmatched. Germline values: CDR1 ENHRY, CDR2 SYGVKD. The CDR3 spans 15 residues. CDR3 residues: CAISSDRGWGEKLFF. The CDR3, as DNA: TGTGCCATCAGCAGTGACAGGGGCTGGGGAGAAAAACTGTTTTTT.

This clonotype was detected ten times or more. This rearrangement joins TRBV2 to TRBJ2-1; 10 nucleotides agree with TRBD2. V gave up 3 bases and J gave up 9 bases; unmatched junction bases: 8. The CDR3 sequence is 15 residues long. CDR1 SNHLY and CDR2 FYNNEI come from the germline V gene. The CDR3 sequence: CASSDPSGGAIEQFF. Here the CDR3 DNA reads TGTGCCAGCAGTGATCCCAGCGGGGGGGCCATTGAGCAGTTCTTC. The full variable domain, with the rest looked up from reference TRBV2 and TRBJ2-1, is EPEVTQTPSHQVTQMGQEVILRCVPISNHLYFYWYRQILGQKVEFLVSFYNNEISEKSEIFDDQFSVERPDGSNFTLKIRSTKLEDSAMYFCASSDPSGGAIEQFFGPGTRLTVL.

The chain joins TRBV20-1 to TRBJ2-5; the D is unclear. The DNA end is a closer match to TRBJ2-7, so the J assignment may be wrong. CDR1 and CDR2 (germline): DFQATT, SNEGSKA (reference sequence). CDR3 size: 14 residues. The CDR3 loop is CSARDLQKEYEQYF. The CDR3, as DNA: TGCAGTGCTAGAGATTTACAGAAGGAGTACGAGCAGTACTTC.

This clonotype was counted many times. Written as DNA, the CDR3 is TGTGCCAGTAGCCACGACCCGACAGGTAACACTGAAGCTTTCTTT. This translates into CASSHDPTGNTEAFF. The genes are TRBV19 and TRBJ1-1; D might be TRBD1 (6 bases). The V end was cut by 6 bases, the J end by 2 bases, with 16 bases between. Germline V CDR1 and CDR2: LNHDA, SQIVND (reference sequence). The CDR3 is 15 residues long.

The CDR3 region has the DNA TGTGCCAGTACGGGACAGGGAGTGAGTGGCTACACCTTC. It specifies CASTGQGVSGYTF. The V and J genes are TRBV19 and TRBJ1-2; TRBD1 agrees at 9 bases. This CDR3 has 13 residues. V trimming: 7 bases; J trimming: 7 bases; junction bases outside the gene matches: 7. Germline V gene sequence: CDR1 LNHDA, CDR2 SQIVND (reference sequence).

In this sample, this clonotype turned up many times. This sequence joins TRBV3-1 and TRBJ1-2; tentative D call: TRBD1 (5 bases). Trimming took off 5 bases at V and 3 bases at J, with 16 bases between the two ends. Germline V gene lookup returns CDR1 LGHDT and CDR2 YNNKEL (reference sequence). The CDR3 is 15 amino acids. CDR3 in DNA: TGTGCCAGCAGCTCACCTCAGGGAGGGGACTATGGCTACACCTTC. It yields the protein CASSSPQGGDYGYTF. Full variable domain (remainder filled in from reference TRBV3-1 and TRBJ1-2): DTAVSQTPKYLVTQMGNDKSIKCEQNLGHDTMYWYKQDSKKFLKIMFSYNNKELIINETVPNRFSPKSPDKAHLNLHINSLELGDSAVYFCASSSPQGGDYGYTFGSGTRLTVV.

The rearrangement links TRBV20-1 to TRBJ2-7; D unresolved. V gave up 2 bases and J gave up 2 bases, with 10 bases separating them. Germline V gene sequence: CDR1 DFQATT, CDR2 SNEGSKA (reference sequence). This CDR3 comprises 13 residues. CDR3 bases: TGCAGTGCTAGAACACAGCTAACCTACGAGCAGTACTTC. The encoded protein is CSARTQLTYEQYF.

The rearrangement joins TRBV6-1 to TRBJ1-2; D gene unclear. Germline V gene sequence: CDR1 MNHNS, CDR2 SASEGT. CDR3 size: 13 residues. V dropped 6 bases and J dropped 1 base, with 9 bases sitting between them. Written as DNA, the CDR3 is TGTGCCAGCAGAAAGGGCGATAACTATGGCTACACCTTC. This sequence encodes CASRKGDNYGYTF.

The table lists this clonotype with many counts. The genes are TRBV10-3 and TRBJ2-2; 11 bases match TRBD2. Germline V gene data show CDR1 as ENHRY and CDR2 as SYGVKD. V lost 1 base, J lost 5 bases, and 3 bases stayed unmatched. The CDR3 loop spans 16 amino acids. Written as DNA, the CDR3 is TGTGCCATCAGTGAGTTCGTAGCGGGGGGGACCGGGGAGCTGTTTTTT. Amino acid sequence: CAISEFVAGGTGELFF.